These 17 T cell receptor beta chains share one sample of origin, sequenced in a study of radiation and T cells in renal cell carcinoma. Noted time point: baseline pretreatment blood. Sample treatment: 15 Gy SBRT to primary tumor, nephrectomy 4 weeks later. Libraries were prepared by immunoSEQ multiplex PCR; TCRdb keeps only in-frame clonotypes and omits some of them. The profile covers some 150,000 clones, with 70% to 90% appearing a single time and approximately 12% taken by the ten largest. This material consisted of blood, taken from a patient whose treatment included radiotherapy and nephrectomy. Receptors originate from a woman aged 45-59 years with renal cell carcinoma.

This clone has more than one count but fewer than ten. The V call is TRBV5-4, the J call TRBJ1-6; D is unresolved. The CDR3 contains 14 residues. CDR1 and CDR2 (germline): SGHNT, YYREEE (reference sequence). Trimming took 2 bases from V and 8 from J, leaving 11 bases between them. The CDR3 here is CASSFDVIDSPLHF. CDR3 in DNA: TGTGCCAGCAGCTTCGATGTTATAGATTCACCCCTCCACTTT.

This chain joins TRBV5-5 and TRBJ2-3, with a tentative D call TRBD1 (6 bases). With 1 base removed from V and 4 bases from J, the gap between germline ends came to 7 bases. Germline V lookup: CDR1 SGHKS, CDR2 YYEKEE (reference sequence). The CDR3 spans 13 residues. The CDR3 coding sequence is TGTGCCAGCAGCTTGCAGGGGCCAGATACGCAGTATTTT. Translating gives CASSLQGPDTQYF.

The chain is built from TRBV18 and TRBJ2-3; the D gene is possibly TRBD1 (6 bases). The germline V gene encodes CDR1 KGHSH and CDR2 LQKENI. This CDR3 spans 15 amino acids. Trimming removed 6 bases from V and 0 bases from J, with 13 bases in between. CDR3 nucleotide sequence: TGTGCCAGCTCGCCCAGGGACAAGAGCACAGATACGCAGTATTTT. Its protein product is CASSPRDKSTDTQYF.

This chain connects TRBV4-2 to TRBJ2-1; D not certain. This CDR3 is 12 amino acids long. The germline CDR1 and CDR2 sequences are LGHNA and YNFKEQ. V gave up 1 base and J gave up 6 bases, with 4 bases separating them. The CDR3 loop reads CASSQAGNEQFF. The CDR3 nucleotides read TGTGCCAGCAGCCAAGCAGGCAATGAGCAGTTCTTC.

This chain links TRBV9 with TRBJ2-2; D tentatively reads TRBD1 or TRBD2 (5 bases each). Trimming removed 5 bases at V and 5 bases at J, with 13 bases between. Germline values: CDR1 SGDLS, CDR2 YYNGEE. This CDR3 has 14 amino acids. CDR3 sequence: CASRTGTGTGELFF. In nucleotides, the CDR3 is TGTGCCAGCAGGACGGGGACGGGGACCGGGGAGCTGTTTTTT. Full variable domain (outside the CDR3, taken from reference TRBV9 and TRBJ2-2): DSGVTQTPKHLITATGQRVTLRCSPRSGDLSVYWYQQSLDQGLQFLIQYYNGEERAKGNILERFSAQQFPDLHSELNLSSLELGDSALYFCASRTGTGTGELFFGEGSRLTVL.

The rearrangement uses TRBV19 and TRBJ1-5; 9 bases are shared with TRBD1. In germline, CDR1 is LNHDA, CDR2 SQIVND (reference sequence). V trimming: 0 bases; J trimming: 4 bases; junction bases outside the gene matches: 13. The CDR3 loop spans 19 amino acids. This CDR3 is CASSIDIPWGQGRNQPQHF. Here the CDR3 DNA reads TGTGCCAGTAGTATAGATATCCCCTGGGGACAGGGACGTAATCAGCCCCAGCATTTT.

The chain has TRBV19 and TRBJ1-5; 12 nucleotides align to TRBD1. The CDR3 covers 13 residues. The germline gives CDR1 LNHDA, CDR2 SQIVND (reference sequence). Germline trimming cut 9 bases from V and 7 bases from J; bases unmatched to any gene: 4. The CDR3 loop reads CASRDRGQQPQHF. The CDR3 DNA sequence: TGTGCCAGCCGGGACAGGGGGCAACAGCCCCAGCATTTT.

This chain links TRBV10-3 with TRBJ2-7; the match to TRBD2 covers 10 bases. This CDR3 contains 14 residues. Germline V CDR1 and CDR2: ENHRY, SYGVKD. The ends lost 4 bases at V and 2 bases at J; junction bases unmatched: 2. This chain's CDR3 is CAISGTSGAYEQYF. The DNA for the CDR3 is TGTGCCATCAGTGGGACTAGCGGAGCCTACGAGCAGTACTTC.

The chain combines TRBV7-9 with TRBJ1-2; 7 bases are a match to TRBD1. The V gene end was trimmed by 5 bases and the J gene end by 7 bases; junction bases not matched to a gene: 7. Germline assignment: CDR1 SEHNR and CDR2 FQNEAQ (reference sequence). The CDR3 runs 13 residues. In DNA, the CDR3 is TGTGCCAGCAGCAAAGACAGGGTCGGTGGCTACACCTTC. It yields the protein CASSKDRVGGYTF.

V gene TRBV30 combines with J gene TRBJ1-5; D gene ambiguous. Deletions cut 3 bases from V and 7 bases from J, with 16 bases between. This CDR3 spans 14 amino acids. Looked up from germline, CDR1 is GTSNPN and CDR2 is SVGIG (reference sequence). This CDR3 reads CAWSSPRLGQPQHF. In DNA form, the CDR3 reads TGTGCCTGGAGCTCACCGAGGCTCGGCCAGCCCCAGCATTTT.

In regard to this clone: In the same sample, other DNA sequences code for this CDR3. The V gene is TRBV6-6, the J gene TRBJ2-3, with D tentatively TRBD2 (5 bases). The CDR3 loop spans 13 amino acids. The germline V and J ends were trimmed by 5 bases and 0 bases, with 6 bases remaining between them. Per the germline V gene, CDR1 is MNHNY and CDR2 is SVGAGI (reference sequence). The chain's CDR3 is CASSQRSTDTQYF. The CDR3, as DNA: TGTGCCAGCAGTCAGCGGAGCACAGATACGCAGTATTTT.

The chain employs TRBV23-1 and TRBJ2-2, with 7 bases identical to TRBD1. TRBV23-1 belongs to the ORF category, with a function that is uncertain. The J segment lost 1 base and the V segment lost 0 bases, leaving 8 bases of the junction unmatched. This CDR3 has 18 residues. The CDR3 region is CASSQSYTGTVNTGELFF. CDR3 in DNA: TGCGCCAGCAGTCAATCTTATACCGGGACAGTGAACACCGGGGAGCTGTTTTTT.

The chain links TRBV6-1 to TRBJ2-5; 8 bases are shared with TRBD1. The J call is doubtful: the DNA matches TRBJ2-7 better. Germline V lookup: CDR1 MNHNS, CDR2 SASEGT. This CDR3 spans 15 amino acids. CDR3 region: CASSHRDRGAYEQYF. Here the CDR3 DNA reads TGTGCCAGCAGTCACCGAGACAGGGGCGCCTACGAGCAGTACTTC.

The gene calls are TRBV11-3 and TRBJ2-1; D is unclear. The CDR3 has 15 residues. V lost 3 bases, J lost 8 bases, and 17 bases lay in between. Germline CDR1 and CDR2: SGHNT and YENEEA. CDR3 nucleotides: TGTGCCAGCAGCTTGCCTAAATTACCCAGAGATGAGCAGTTCTTC. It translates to CASSLPKLPRDEQFF.

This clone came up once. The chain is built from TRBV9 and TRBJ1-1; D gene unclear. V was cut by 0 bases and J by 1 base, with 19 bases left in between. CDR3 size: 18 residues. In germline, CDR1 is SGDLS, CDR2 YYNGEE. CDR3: CASSVGPRGNRKNTEAFF. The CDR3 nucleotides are TGTGCCAGCAGCGTAGGACCTAGAGGGAATAGGAAGAACACTGAAGCTTTCTTT. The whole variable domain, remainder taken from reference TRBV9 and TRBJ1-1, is DSGVTQTPKHLITATGQRVTLRCSPRSGDLSVYWYQQSLDQGLQFLIQYYNGEERAKGNILERFSAQQFPDLHSELNLSSLELGDSALYFCASSVGPRGNRKNTEAFFGQGTRLTVV.

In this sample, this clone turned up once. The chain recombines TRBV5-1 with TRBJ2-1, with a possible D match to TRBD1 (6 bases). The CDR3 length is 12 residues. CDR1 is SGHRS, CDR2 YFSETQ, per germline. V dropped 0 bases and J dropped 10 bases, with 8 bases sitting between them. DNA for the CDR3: TGCGCCAGCAGCTTGGAGGGGGTGGAGCAGTTCTTC. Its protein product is CASSLEGVEQFF.

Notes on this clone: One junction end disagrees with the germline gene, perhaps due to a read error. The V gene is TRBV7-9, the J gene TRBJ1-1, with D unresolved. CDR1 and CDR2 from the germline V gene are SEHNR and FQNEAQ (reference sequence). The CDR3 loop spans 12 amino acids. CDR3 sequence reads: CASSLENPEAFF. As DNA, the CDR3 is TGTGCCAGCAGCTTAGAGAACCCTGAAGCTTTCTTT.